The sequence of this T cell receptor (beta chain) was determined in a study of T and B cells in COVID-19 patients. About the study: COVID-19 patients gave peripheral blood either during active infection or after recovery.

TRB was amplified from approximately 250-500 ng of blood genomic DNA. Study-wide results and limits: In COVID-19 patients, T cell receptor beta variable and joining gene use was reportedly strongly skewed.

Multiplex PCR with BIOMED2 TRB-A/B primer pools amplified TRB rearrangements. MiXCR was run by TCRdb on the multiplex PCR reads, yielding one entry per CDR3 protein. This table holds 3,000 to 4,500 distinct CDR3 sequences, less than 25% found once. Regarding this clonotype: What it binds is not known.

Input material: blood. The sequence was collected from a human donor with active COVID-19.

Here the CDR3 DNA reads TGTGCCAGCAGTGAAGAGGGACTAGGGGTAGAAGATACGCAGTATTTT. This gives the protein CASSEEGLGVEDTQYF. V gene TRBV6-5 combines with J gene TRBJ2-3; 8 nucleotides align to TRBD2. With 5 bases clipped from V and 5 bases from J, the junction kept 12 bases outside the gene matches. CDR3 length equals 16 residues. Looked up from germline, CDR1 is MNHEY and CDR2 is SVGAGI.